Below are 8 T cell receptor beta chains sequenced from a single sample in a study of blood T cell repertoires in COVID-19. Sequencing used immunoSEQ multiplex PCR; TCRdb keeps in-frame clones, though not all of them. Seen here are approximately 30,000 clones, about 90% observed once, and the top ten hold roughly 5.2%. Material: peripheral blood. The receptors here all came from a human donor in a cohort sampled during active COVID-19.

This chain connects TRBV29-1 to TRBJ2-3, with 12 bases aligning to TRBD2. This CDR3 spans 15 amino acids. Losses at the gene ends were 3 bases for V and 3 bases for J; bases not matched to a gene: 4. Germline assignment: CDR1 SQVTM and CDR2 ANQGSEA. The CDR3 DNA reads TGCAGCGTTGATCTAGCGGGGGGGCCTACAGATACGCAGTATTTT. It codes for CSVDLAGGPTDTQYF.

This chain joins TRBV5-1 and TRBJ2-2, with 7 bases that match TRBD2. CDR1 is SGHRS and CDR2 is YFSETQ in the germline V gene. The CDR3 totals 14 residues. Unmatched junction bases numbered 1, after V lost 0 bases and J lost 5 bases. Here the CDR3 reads CASSLERETGELFF. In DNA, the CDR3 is TGCGCCAGCAGCTTGGAGCGGGAAACCGGGGAGCTGTTTTTT.

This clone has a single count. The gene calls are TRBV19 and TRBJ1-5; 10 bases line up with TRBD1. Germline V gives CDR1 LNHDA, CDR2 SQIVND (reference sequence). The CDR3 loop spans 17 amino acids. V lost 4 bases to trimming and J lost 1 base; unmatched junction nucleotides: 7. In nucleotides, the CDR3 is TGTGCCAGTAGTACTTTCGGGACAGGGGTAAGCAATCAGCCCCAGCATTTT. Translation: CASSTFGTGVSNQPQHF. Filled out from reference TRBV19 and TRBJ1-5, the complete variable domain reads DGGITQSPKYLFRKEGQNVTLSCEQNLNHDAMYWYRQDPGQGLRLIYYSQIVNDFQKGDIAEGYSVSREKKESFPLTVTSAQKNPTAFYLCASSTFGTGVSNQPQHFGDGTRLSIL.

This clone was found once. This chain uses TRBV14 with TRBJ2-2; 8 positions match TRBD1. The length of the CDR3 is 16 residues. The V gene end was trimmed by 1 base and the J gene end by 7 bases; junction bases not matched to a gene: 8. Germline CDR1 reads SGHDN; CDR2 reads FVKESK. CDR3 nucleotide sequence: TGTGCCAGCAGCCAAGGGAACAGGGGGACAAACGGGGAGCTGTTTTTT. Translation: CASSQGNRGTNGELFF.

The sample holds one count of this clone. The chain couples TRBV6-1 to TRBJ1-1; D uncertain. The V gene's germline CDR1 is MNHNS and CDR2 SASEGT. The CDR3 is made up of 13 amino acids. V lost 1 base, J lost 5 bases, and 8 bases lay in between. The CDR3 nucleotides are TGTGCCAGCAGTGAAGACCCTCGGACTGAAGCTTTCTTT. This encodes CASSEDPRTEAFF.

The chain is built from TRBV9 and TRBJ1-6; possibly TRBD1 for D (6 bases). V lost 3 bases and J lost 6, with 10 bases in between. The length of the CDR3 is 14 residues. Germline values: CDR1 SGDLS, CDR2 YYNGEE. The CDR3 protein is CASSGTALNSPLHF. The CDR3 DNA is TGTGCCAGCAGCGGGACAGCCCTTAATTCACCCCTCCACTTT.

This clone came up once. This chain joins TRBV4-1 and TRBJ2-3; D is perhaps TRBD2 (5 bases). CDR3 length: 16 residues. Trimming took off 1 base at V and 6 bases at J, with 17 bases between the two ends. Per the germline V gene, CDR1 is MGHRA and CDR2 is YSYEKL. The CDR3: CASSQGGGPEPDTQYF. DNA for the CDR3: TGCGCCAGCAGCCAAGGAGGCGGGCCAGAACCGGATACGCAGTATTTT.

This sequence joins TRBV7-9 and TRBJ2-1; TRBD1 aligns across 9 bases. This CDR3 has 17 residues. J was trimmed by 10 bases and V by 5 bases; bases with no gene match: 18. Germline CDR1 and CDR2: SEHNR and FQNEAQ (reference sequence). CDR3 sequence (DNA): TGTGCCAGCAGCCCGACCTCTCCAGGGACAGGGAAATCGGAGCAGTTCTTC. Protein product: CASSPTSPGTGKSEQFF.